The 20 T cell receptor beta chains given below trace back to one sample, sequenced in a study of blood T cells in healthy people across ages (dated by TCRdb to between 2014 and 2016). Libraries were constructed by 5' RACE. A second about 7 to 12 cycle PCR used a sample-barcoded 5' primer and a J-beta primer mix. The public reads were quality trimmed at Q25 with fastp and then assembled into clones with MiXCR by TCRdb, keeping productive beta chains. Merged by CDR3 protein, the rows form single entries marked with the most common genes and DNA. This sample gives over 1,500,000 distinct CDR3 sequences in total; 35% to 50% of them show up just once. More than 20% of the sample belongs to the ten largest clones. Material: blood. Receptors originate from a human donor in good health.

The chain recombines TRBV29-1 with TRBJ1-2; D not resolved. Germline assignment: CDR1 SQVTM and CDR2 ANQGSEA. CDR3 length equals 11 residues. V lost 1 base and J 8 bases, leaving 8 bases between the germline ends. The CDR3 loop is CSVEVERGYTF. CDR3 coding DNA: TGCAGCGTTGAAGTTGAGAGGGGCTACACCTTC.

The rearrangement links TRBV10-3 to TRBJ2-1, with 7 bases lining up with TRBD1. The J segment lost 5 bases and the V segment lost 8 bases, leaving 9 bases of the junction unmatched. The CDR3 has 14 amino acids. Germline CDR1 ENHRY, CDR2 SYGVKD. The CDR3 DNA is TGTGCCATCGAACCCGGGACAGACGACAATGAGCAGTTCTTC. This sequence encodes CAIEPGTDDNEQFF.

The chain uses TRBV7-2 and TRBJ2-5; 8 nucleotides match TRBD2. Germline trimming cut 3 bases from V and 4 bases from J; bases unmatched to any gene: 4. This CDR3 contains 14 residues. Per the germline V gene, CDR1 is SGHTA and CDR2 is FQGNSA. The CDR3 bases are TGTGCCAGCAGCTTTAGCGGGGTTGGAGAGACCCAGTACTTC. Its translation is CASSFSGVGETQYF.

This clonotype was found a few times. The rearrangement links TRBV2 to TRBJ2-3, with D hard to call. The CDR3 loop spans 14 amino acids. V was cut by 4 bases and J by 3 bases, with 11 bases left in between. From germline, CDR1 is SNHLY and CDR2 FYNNEI. CDR3: CASSGVLLTDTQYF. The CDR3 DNA reads as TGTGCCAGCAGTGGGGTCCTTCTTACAGATACGCAGTATTTT.

The V and J genes are TRBV12-3 or TRBV12-4 and TRBJ2-7, with TRBD2 identical over 10 bases. The ends lost 7 bases at V and 2 bases at J; junction bases unmatched: 5. The CDR3 totals 14 residues. This chain's CDR3 is CASTLGLATYEQYF. The CDR3 coding sequence is TGTGCCAGCACCCTGGGACTAGCGACCTACGAGCAGTACTTC.

V usage is TRBV7-2 and J usage is TRBJ2-3; a weak D match, TRBD1 (5 bases). This CDR3 comprises 17 residues. Trimming cost V 0 bases and J 4 bases, with 17 bases left between them. CDR1 and CDR2 (germline): SGHTA, FQGNSA. This chain's CDR3 is CASSLAAFRARADTQYF. The CDR3 bases are TGTGCCAGCAGCTTAGCTGCGTTTAGAGCCAGGGCAGATACGCAGTATTTT.

V usage is TRBV29-1 and J usage is TRBJ2-3; 7 bases fit TRBD2. CDR3 length: 13 amino acids. Germline V lookup: CDR1 SQVTM, CDR2 ANQGSEA. Trimming took 7 bases from V and 2 from J; bases not matched to a gene: 6. As DNA, the CDR3 is TGCAGCGGCCGAGCGGGGTACACAGATACGCAGTATTTT. It specifies CSGRAGYTDTQYF.

The chain joins TRBV20-1 to TRBJ2-7, with TRBD2 matching 7 bases. The CDR3 loop spans 13 amino acids. With V trimmed by 5 bases and J by 3 bases, 7 bases remained unmatched. CDR1 is DFQATT and CDR2 is SNEGSKA in the germline V gene (reference sequence). CDR3 DNA sequence: TGCAGTGCTGGAGGGACTACAGTCTACGAGCAGTACTTC. It is translated as CSAGGTTVYEQYF.

This clonotype showed up many times. The gene calls are TRBV6-2 or TRBV6-3 and TRBJ2-1, with D uncertain. CDR3 length: 16 residues. CDR1 and CDR2 from the germline V gene are MNHEY and SVGEGT. Trimming cost V 2 bases and J 3 bases, with 14 bases left between them. This CDR3 is CASSYRVEWFYNEQFF. CDR3 nucleotide sequence: TGTGCCAGCAGTTACCGGGTAGAATGGTTCTACAATGAGCAGTTCTTC.

Only a few counts were recorded for this clonotype. CDR3 in DNA: TGTGCCAGCAGCTTGTTCTGGAACACTGAAGCTTTCTTT. Protein sequence: CASSLFWNTEAFF. This rearrangement joins TRBV5-6 to TRBJ1-1; D is uncertain. The CDR3 sequence is 13 residues long. Germline lookup yields CDR1 SGHDT and CDR2 YYEEEE. V was clipped by 1 base and J by 1 base, with 5 bases between them.

About this clonotype itself: A much larger clone differs by one base, so this may be a read error. V is TRBV29-1 and J is TRBJ1-2; D unclear. Germline lookup yields CDR1 SQVTM and CDR2 ANQGSEA. This CDR3 comprises 14 residues. The CDR3 sequence is CSVDRAGASYGCTF. The DNA for the CDR3 is TGCAGCGTTGATCGGGCCGGCGCATCCTATGGCTGCACCTTC.

This clonotype was recorded a few times. In DNA form, the CDR3 reads TGTGCCAGCAGCTTTCGGGACCCCTACGAGCAGTACTTC. Its translation: CASSFRDPYEQYF. This chain joins TRBV7-9 and TRBJ2-7; D may be TRBD1 or TRBD2 (5 bases each). Looked up from germline, CDR1 is SEHNR and CDR2 is FQNEAQ (reference sequence). The CDR3 extends over 13 amino acids. V was trimmed by 3 bases and J by 2 bases, leaving 8 bases between them.

This clonotype was seen only a few times. The chain is built from TRBV6-5 and TRBJ1-3, with D perhaps matching TRBD1 (6 bases). CDR1 is MNHEY and CDR2 is SVGAGI in the germline V gene. V was cut by 1 base and J by 4 bases, with 11 bases left in between. This CDR3 has 15 amino acids. Here the CDR3 DNA reads TGTGCCAGCAGTTACTTTAAGGGGGGCGGAAACACCATATATTTT. This sequence encodes CASSYFKGGGNTIYF.

V gene TRBV6-6 combines with J gene TRBJ2-2, with D unclear. The CDR3 loop spans 15 amino acids. The V end was cut by 8 bases, the J end by 1 base, with 14 bases between. CDR1 is MNHNY, CDR2 SVGAGI, per germline (reference sequence). CDR3 coding DNA: TGTGCCAGCCTCGTGTTGGGCGGGAACACCGGGGAGCTGTTTTTT. The encoded protein is CASLVLGGNTGELFF.

The V gene is TRBV6-2 or TRBV6-3, the J gene TRBJ1-4; maybe TRBD1 (5 bases). Germline CDR1 is MNHEY and CDR2 is SVGEGT. The CDR3 has 13 residues. The ends were cut back, 5 bases at V and 7 bases at J, with 11 bases in the middle. DNA for the CDR3: TGTGCCAGCAGTCGACCGGGGGGTGAAAAACTGTTTTTT. Translating it yields CASSRPGGEKLFF.

This clonotype was detected only once. The chain has TRBV5-1 and TRBJ2-3; D uncertain. The ends were cut back, 6 bases at V and 3 bases at J, with 14 bases in the middle. The CDR3 is made up of 14 amino acids. Germline V CDR1 and CDR2: SGHRS, YFSETQ. The CDR3 is CASTVLLTTDTQYF. The CDR3 DNA reads as TGCGCCAGCACCGTTTTACTGACGACAGATACGCAGTATTTT.

V usage is TRBV30 and J usage is TRBJ2-1; D gene uncertain. CDR1 and CDR2 from the germline V gene are GTSNPN and SVGIG (reference sequence). The CDR3 covers 13 residues. Trimming left V 4 bases short and J 5 bases short, with 12 bases between. The CDR3 sequence: CAWTVDGDNEQFF. DNA for the CDR3: TGTGCCTGGACCGTGGACGGAGACAATGAGCAGTTCTTC.

This clonotype was detected a few times. This rearrangement joins TRBV21-1 to TRBJ2-6; TRBD1 was called by the table and not checked on the DNA. TRBV21-1 is a listed pseudogene. The CDR3 totals 18 residues. CDR3 in DNA: TGTGCCAGCAGCAAAAGAGGGACAGGGCCGCCTGGGGCCAACGTCCTGACTTTC. Translation gives CASSKRGTGPPGANVLTF.

The table lists this clonotype with many counts. The V gene is TRBV11-2, the J gene TRBJ2-3; TRBD2 agrees at 7 bases. V trimming: 3 bases; J trimming: 2 bases; junction bases outside the gene matches: 5. The CDR3 totals 15 residues. Germline V lookup: CDR1 SGHAT, CDR2 FQNNGV. The CDR3 protein is CASSFLGGITDTQYF. Written as DNA, the CDR3 is TGTGCCAGCAGCTTTCTCGGGGGGATCACAGATACGCAGTATTTT. Using reference TRBV11-2 and TRBJ2-3 for the parts outside the CDR3, the full variable domain is EAGVAQSPRYKIIEKRQSVAFWCNPISGHATLYWYQQILGQGPKLLIQFQNNGVVDDSQLPKDRFSAERLKGVDSTLKIQPAKLEDSAVYLCASSFLGGITDTQYFGPGTRLTVL.

The rearrangement joins TRBV18 to TRBJ1-2; 9 bases are a match to TRBD1. Germline values: CDR1 KGHSH, CDR2 LQKENI. The CDR3 covers 13 residues. The junction had 7 bases not matched to a gene; V was cut back by 6 bases and J by 8 bases. The CDR3 DNA reads as TGTGCCAGCTCCCCGGGGACAGGGCAAGGCTACACCTTC. Protein sequence: CASSPGTGQGYTF.